This TCR beta chain was found in a study of tumor-infiltrating lymphocytes in glioblastoma multiforme. This CDR3 is 20 amino acids long. Germline CDR1 reads SQVTM; CDR2 reads ANQGSEA. Three nested ARM-PCR rounds with V-beta and C-beta primers built TCRB libraries. TCRB-specific cDNA synthesis used around 0.5 ug of total RNA. MiXCR, applied by TCRdb to the multiplex PCR reads, yields one record per CDR3 protein. The table has nearly 20,000 distinct CDR3 sequences, 60% to 80% seen once. Of note for this clonotype: What it recognizes is unknown. Sequence at one end of the junction differs from germline and may be a read error.

Study conclusions and caveats: Only one glioblastoma patient had TCR and mutation analysis. RNA-based TCR sequencing may distort clone frequencies, since cells carry unequal TCR transcript numbers. T cells were not sorted into functional subsets.

Sequenced input: peripheral blood. The chain recombines TRBV29-1 with TRBJ2-6; possibly TRBD1 for D (6 bases). This TCR was sampled from a male donor with glioblastoma. The CDR3 nucleotides read TGCAGCGTTGTCTATTGGCAGGGGCTAAGTGGAAGCTCTGGGGCCGACGTCCTGACTTTC. This translates into CSVVYWQGLSGSSGADVLTF. The full variable domain, completed using reference TRBV29-1 and TRBJ2-6, is SAVISQKPSRDICQRGTSLTIQCQVDSQVTMMFWYRQQPGQSLTLIATANQGSEATYESGFVIDKFPISRPNLTFSTLTVSNMSPEDSSIYLCSVVYWQGLSGSSGADVLTFGAGSRLTVL.